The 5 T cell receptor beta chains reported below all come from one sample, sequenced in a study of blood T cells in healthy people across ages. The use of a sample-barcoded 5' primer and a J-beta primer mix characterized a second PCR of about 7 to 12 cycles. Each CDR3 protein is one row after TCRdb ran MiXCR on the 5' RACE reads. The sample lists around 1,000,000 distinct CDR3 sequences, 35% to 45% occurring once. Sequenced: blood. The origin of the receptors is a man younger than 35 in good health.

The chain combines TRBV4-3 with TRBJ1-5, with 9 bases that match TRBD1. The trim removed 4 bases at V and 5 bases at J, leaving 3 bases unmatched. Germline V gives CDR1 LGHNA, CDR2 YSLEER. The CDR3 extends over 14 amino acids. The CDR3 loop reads CASSRDRADQPQHF. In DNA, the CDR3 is TGCGCCAGCAGCCGGGACAGGGCCGATCAGCCCCAGCATTTT.

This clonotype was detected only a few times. The CDR3 protein is CASSPRLPTEAFF. The CDR3 DNA sequence: TGTGCCAGCAGCCCCAGACTACCCACTGAAGCTTTCTTT. V is TRBV12-3 or TRBV12-4 and J is TRBJ1-1, with D hard to call. The CDR3 contains 13 residues. The germline V and J ends were trimmed by 6 bases and 4 bases, with 12 bases remaining between them.

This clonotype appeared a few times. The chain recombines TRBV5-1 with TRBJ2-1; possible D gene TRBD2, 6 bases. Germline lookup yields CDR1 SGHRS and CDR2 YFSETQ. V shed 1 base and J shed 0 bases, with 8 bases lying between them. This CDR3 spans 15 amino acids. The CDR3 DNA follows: TGCGCCAGCAGCTTGAAGGAGGGCTCCTACAATGAGCAGTTCTTC. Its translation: CASSLKEGSYNEQFF.

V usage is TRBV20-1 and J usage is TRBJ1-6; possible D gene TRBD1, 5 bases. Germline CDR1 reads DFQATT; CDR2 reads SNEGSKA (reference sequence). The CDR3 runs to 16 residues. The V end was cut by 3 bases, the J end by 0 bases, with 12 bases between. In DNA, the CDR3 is TGCAGTGCTAGGGTCAGGGCGAGCTCCTATAATTCACCCCTCCACTTT. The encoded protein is CSARVRASSYNSPLHF.

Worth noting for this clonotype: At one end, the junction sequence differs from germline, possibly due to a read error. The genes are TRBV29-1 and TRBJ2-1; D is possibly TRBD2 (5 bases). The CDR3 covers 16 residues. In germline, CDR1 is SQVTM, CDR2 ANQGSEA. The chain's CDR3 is CSIEYVGRGLGNEQFF. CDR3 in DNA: TGCAGCATTGAATATGTTGGGAGAGGGTTGGGCAATGAGCAGTTCTTC.